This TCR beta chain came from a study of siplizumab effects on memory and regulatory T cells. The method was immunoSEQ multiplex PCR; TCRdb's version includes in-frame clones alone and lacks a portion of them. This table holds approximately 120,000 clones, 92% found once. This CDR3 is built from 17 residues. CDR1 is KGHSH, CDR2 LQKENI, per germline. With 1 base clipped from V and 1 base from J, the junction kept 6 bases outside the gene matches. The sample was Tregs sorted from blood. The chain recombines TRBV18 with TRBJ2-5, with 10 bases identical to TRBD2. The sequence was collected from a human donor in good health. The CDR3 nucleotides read TGTGCCAGCTCACCACAGGAAGGACTAGCGGTCCAAGAGACCCAGTACTTC. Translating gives CASSPQEGLAVQETQYF.